This TCR beta chain was documented in a study of cytomegalovirus exposure and HLA in healthy donors (dated by TCRdb to about 2017). Background for the entire study: According to an earlier analysis of 587 of the donors, about 180 million T cells yielded 90 million to 140 million unique TCR beta sequences and approximately 280 Gb of sequence data. An early release covering roughly 600 HLA-typed donors comprised about 320 gigabases of sequencing data and around 80 million unique TCR sequences. The genetic ancestry cluster associated with self-reported Caucasian donors included 81% of the roughly 400 genotyped donors. The study was designed to test whether signatures of past pathogen exposure could be identified by cataloging public T cell receptors. Using immunosequencing, the study profiled T cell repertoires from 500 to 800 subjects and related those repertoires to cytomegalovirus serostatus. A separate validation cohort of 90 to 150 different subjects was used in addition to the 666-subject first cohort. High-throughput TCR immunosequencing, statistical association of individual TCRs with disease status, and machine learning were combined to predict cytomegalovirus infection status. A later analysis re-examined previously published TCR beta repertoires from hundreds of donors and added high-resolution HLA genotyping to investigate patterns of TCR occurrence. Rather than using new phenotypic data, the later analysis identified candidate immune exposures from TCR beta sequences and from how often those sequences occurred across donors. An earlier analysis of 500 to 750 of the donors applied high-throughput TCR beta sequencing to assess whether each TCR beta V gene segment acted as functional or pseudogenic. Donor age, sex, ethnicity and CMV serostatus were collected together with the repertoire data. A later genetic analysis took genome-wide SNP genotypes for about 55% of the 666 donors and used that subset as a discovery cohort. All discovery cohort repertoires had been generated on a single sequencing platform. HLA typing included class I and class II loci at four-digit resolution. The number of typed donors differed by locus: about 620-630 for A, B, C, DRB1 and DQB1; 522 for DQA1; 606 for DPA1; and roughly 470 for DPB1. Roughly 5 DR-DQ haplotypes were treated as single units for association and clustering because of strong linkage in the cohort. Among around 400 genotyped donors of the cohort, an average of about 240,000 unique TCR beta nucleotide sequences were sequenced per donor, around 18% of them non-productive.

The cohort consisted of hundreds of healthy bone marrow donors. Cohort members were all nominally healthy when sampled, although unrecorded immune exposures were likely present. The donor was CMV seronegative and belonged to the group of 380 or so seronegative cohort members. Each donor provided a peripheral blood sample, and peripheral blood mononuclear cells were used for TCR beta sequencing. Genomic DNA extraction from the blood cell samples was performed with the Qiagen DNeasy Blood Extraction Kit. As concerns this clone: The antigen it recognizes is unknown. No clone much larger than this one lies a single base away; base qualities are absent.

General conclusions and limits of the study: Most TCR sequences were seen in very few donors, while some public TCRs were found in many individuals. Because some donors lacked HLA typing at each locus, the association tests relied only on the typed subset. A total of some 180 TCR beta chains were listed by the study as associated with cytomegalovirus. Three of the identified cytomegalovirus-associated TCR beta chains were confirmed in vitro to be specific for cytomegalovirus antigens. Most CMV-associated TCR beta chains appeared to be HLA-restricted in a later analysis, and the HLA associations seemed to be driven largely by CMV exposure. In a later analysis, HLA-associated TCR beta chains were found to be more clonally expanded and to have lower generation probabilities than equally common non-associated chains. The classifier was reported to diagnose cytomegalovirus status with high specificity and sensitivity in both the original and validation cohorts. The only immune exposure information available for the cohort was CMV serostatus. When HLA alleles, especially DR and DQ, strongly co-occurred, TCR associations were difficult to assign to individual alleles. In a later analysis, some 17,000 TCR beta sequences were associated with specific HLA alleles at a false discovery rate of 0.05. Because counts were too low, 15 to 20 rarely observed V segments, including chromosome 9 orphons, were excluded from the earlier analysis of 587 of the donors. A further reported finding was that TCR beta sequences accurately predicted the HLA-A and HLA-B alleles for most subjects in the first cohort. In a later analysis, several top co-occurrence clusters were reported to appear linked to parvovirus B19, influenza, CMV and Epstein-Barr virus. Presence/absence analyses assumed roughly uniform sequencing depth across donors, an assumption that may not hold. In a later analysis, the rate of TCR association differed among HLA loci, with DRB1 alleles having the most associated TCRs and HLA-C alleles having the fewest. In a later genetic analysis, a missense DCLRE1C variant was associated with V-gene and J-gene trimming of TCR beta chains, and the association was replicated in an independent cohort. The authors suggested that the approach could potentially be extended to other disease states and immunological phenotypes. Correlated functional status among segregating V segments might reflect linkage disequilibrium, but an unknown experimental factor could not be ruled out. Broadly in line with IMGT annotations, most TCR beta V segments showed up in productive rearrangements about 87% or about 30% of the time in an earlier analysis of some 590 of the donors. The cohort was sequenced for TCR beta chains only, and without alpha or paired-chain data the features that could be detected were limited. Some IMGT-functional V segments, including TRBV6-2 and TRBV6-3, could not be told apart with the 87-base-pair reads, so those segments were excluded. Compared with the 666-donor mean, donors in an Asian-associated ancestry cluster had fewer N-insertions in productive TCRs, according to a later genetic analysis. The sequencing pipeline was judged likely to have produced a cluster of highly shared sequence variants as a technical artifact.

The junction shows trimming of 3 bases on V and 8 bases on J, and the gene matches do not reach 9 bases of it. The CDR3 covers 15 residues, taking in both the cysteine and the phenylalanine. Only the CDR3 portion is preserved as DNA: 45 bases, with reading frame beginning at the first base. For CDR1 and CDR2, the germline V gene (reference sequence) lists LNHDA and SQIVND. The method behind the library was the immunoSEQ multiplex PCR assay. The multiplex PCR relied on a mix of 60 forward primers for TCR Vbeta segments and 13 reverse primers for TCR Jbeta segments. The CDR3 region of rearranged TCR beta genes was amplified from genomic DNA by a multiplex PCR assay. The amplified TCR beta libraries were sequenced on the Illumina HiSeq System as 87-base-pair reads. The study's own analysis went as follows. A later analysis tallied tens of millions of unique TCR beta chains across the 550 to 850 repertoires, and about 12 million of those chains were shared by two or more donors. Raw reads were error-corrected and collapsed into unique sequences by a nearest-neighbor algorithm in which closely related sequences were merged to remove PCR and sequencing errors. V, D and J gene segments were assigned by aligning CDR3 sequences to IMGT reference sequences. For a sequence to be retained, a match of at least six nucleotides was required to both a V gene segment and a J gene segment. Rearrangements were classified as productive when the CDR3 lacked stop codons and remained in frame with V and J, and all other rearrangements were classified as non-productive. CDR3 was defined according to IMGT convention as the region running from the second conserved V-encoded cysteine to the conserved J-encoded phenylalanine. The earlier analysis of some 580 of the donors excluded any sequence lacking an unambiguous match to a single V gene segment. An earlier analysis of several hundred of the donors classified V segments as functional when productive rearrangements were above 56.7% and as segregating when the standard deviation between donors was above 5%. To diagnose cytomegalovirus status from the catalog of TCR beta chain sequences, a statistical classification framework was built. In a later analysis, TCR nucleotide sequences were compared against IMGT/GENE-DB human TR gene sequences so that V and J genes could be assigned. The TCRdist pipeline was used in a later analysis to assign CDR3 sequences and most-parsimonious VDJ recombination scenarios. In a later analysis, every TCR beta chain was defined by the combination of its CDR3 amino acid sequence and its V-gene family, and reads without a unique V-gene family were dropped. To address suspected cross-contamination and a sequencing artifact, a later analysis removed around 600 highly shared, low-generation-probability nucleotide sequences. In a later analysis, a clonal expansion index was calculated for each public chain from normalized within-repertoire ranks of inferred template counts. A later analysis computed generation probabilities with a VDJ recombination model fitted to out-of-frame rearrangements, and checked the results against IGoR. A later analysis scored TCR-TCR, TCR-HLA and TCR-CMV co-occurrence with hypergeometric tests, applying a repertoire-size bias correction to TCR pairs. To estimate false discovery rates, a later analysis permuted the HLA or CMV assignments 20 times. In a later analysis, co-occurring TCRs were grouped using DBSCAN, with TCRdist sequence similarity added in when clustering inside HLA-allele-positive subsets. Repertoires with fewer than 30,000 or more than 120,000 public chains, plus five repertoires with anomalous nucleotide sharing, were excluded from co-occurrence clustering. Imported from immuneACCESS, the table was reduced by TCRdb to in-frame sequences with V and J called. These copies leave out some clones; in studies compared against another copy, an unresolved V gene accounts for under half, and the cause of the remainder is not known. V and J calls and clone size are copied from that table; D and trimming were computed from the DNA. Within this sample are approximately 110,000 clones, with over 60% of them counted one time only. Jointly, the top ten make up less than 2% of the sample.

The TCR was taken from a man in his forties or fifties in good health and CMV-seronegative. Material: PBMCs. The sequence is built from TRBV19 and TRBJ1-2; TRBD1 matches 10 bases in the middle. The CDR3 protein sequence reads: CASSMTGGGTGGYTF. At the DNA level, the sequence is TGTGCCAGTAGTATGACAGGGGGCGGCACGGGAGGCTACACCTTC.